This T cell receptor (beta chain) was observed in a study of cytomegalovirus exposure and HLA in healthy donors. The germline V gene has CDR1 SGHTA and CDR2 FQGNSA. V was pared by 5 bases and J by 1 base, with 6 bases of the junction left unmatched. The CDR3 covers 15 residues. Researchers ran the PCR with 60 Vbeta and 13 Jbeta primers. Sequencing was performed with immunoSEQ multiplex PCR; in TCRdb, only in-frame clones are kept and a portion is missing. Of about 160,000 clones listed, 80% were seen once; the top ten hold 6.3%. The specimen sequenced was PBMCs. The chain is built from TRBV7-2 and TRBJ2-7, with 9 nucleotides matching TRBD2. The TCR sequence derives from a male donor in good health and CMV-seropositive. The CDR3 sequence: CASSPGLAPSYEQYF. CDR3 sequence (DNA): TGTGCCAGCAGCCCAGGACTAGCGCCTTCCTACGAGCAGTACTTC.